This T cell receptor (beta chain) was captured by sequencing in a study of OX40 agonist ivuxolimab in advanced cancers. Study information: Patients were infused with ivuxolimab every 2 weeks at 0.01 to 10 mg/kg. Study-level points and caveats: Relative to CD4+, CD8+ T cells held more expanded clones on average.

This clone showed up just a few times. The antigen remains undetermined. TCRdb's copy holds only in-frame clones and misses some; the assay was immunoSEQ multiplex PCR. The sample has under 55,000 clones; roughly four fifths are singletons. This CDR3 contains 15 residues. V lost 5 bases and J lost 5, with 16 bases in between. The germline CDR1 and CDR2 sequences are SEHNR and FQNEAQ (reference sequence). This sequence originates from an adult with an advanced solid tumor such as melanoma, head and neck, liver or kidney cancer. The sequenced sample was CD4+ or CD8+ T cells sorted from blood, obtained in a trial of the OX40 agonist ivuxolimab. The V and J genes are TRBV7-9 and TRBJ1-5, with TRBD1 as a possible D gene (5 bases). CDR3 region: CASSRGSFYDQPQHF. CDR3 coding DNA: TGTGCCAGCAGCCGGGGCTCATTTTATGATCAGCCCCAGCATTTT.